This T cell receptor (beta chain) appears in the sequencing data of a study of neurological immune-mediated disorders. TCRdb recomputed calls from the 5' RACE reads with MiXCR, one row per CDR3 protein. The profile shows around 69,000 distinct CDR3 sequences, 10% of them singletons. Time point meaning: longitudinal time-point 1 (baseline). 2 million PBMCs stored at -80 C were the source of the unsorted libraries. The sequenced sample consisted of PBMCs. The sequence came from a man aged 30-40 years in good health.

CDR3 amino acids: CASSSDSNEQFF. Here the CDR3 DNA reads TGTGCCAGCAGTTCGGACTCCAATGAGCAGTTCTTC. The chain recombines TRBV11-1 with TRBJ2-1; D possibly corresponds to TRBD2 (5 bases). V gave up 6 bases and J gave up 6 bases, with 9 bases separating them. Per the germline V gene, CDR1 is SGHAT and CDR2 is FQDESV (reference sequence). The CDR3 runs 12 residues.